The rows below give T cell receptor beta chains drawn from one sample of a study of control samples from healthy donors and cancer patients. Profiling relied on immunoSEQ multiplex PCR, and the TCRdb table lists in-frame clones only, not all of them. The table includes 130,000 to 150,000 clones, over 90% detected once. The sample comprised PBMCs. The receptor source for this set is a man between 60 and 70 years old with colorectal cancer. CDR3s include the opening cysteine and the closing phenylalanine or tryptophan. D genes are given only for firm matches.

CDR3aa: CASRPPGQMGGYTF; j_gene: TRBJ1-2; v_gene: TRBV6-5; d_gene: TRBD1; len: 14
CDR3aa: CASSYLTGGVGYTF; j_gene: TRBJ1-2; v_gene: TRBV6-5; d_gene: TRBD1; len: 14
CDR3aa: CASSSPRGATNEKLFF; j_gene: TRBJ1-4; v_gene: TRBV28; d_gene: NA; len: 16
CDR3aa: CASSEPISYEQYF; j_gene: TRBJ2-7; v_gene: TRBV7-2; d_gene: NA; len: 13
CDR3aa: CASSYEGRLQETQYF; j_gene: TRBJ2-5; v_gene: TRBV6-5; d_gene: NA; len: 15
CDR3aa: CASSQQETQYF; j_gene: TRBJ2-5; v_gene: TRBV14; d_gene: NA; len: 11
CDR3aa: CASSQAAGLAEAFF; j_gene: TRBJ1-1; v_gene: TRBV4-2; d_gene: NA; len: 14
CDR3aa: CASSFGQGAGEQYF; j_gene: TRBJ2-7; v_gene: TRBV5-4; d_gene: TRBD1; len: 14
CDR3aa: CATSPRRGNEKLFF; j_gene: TRBJ1-4; v_gene: TRBV15; d_gene: NA; len: 14
CDR3aa: CASSQASGGVTDTQYF; j_gene: TRBJ2-3; v_gene: TRBV4-1; d_gene: TRBD2; len: 16
CDR3aa: CASSKETAANMNTEAFF; j_gene: TRBJ1-1; v_gene: TRBV21-1; d_gene: NA; len: 17
CDR3aa: CAIISQAGNTIYF; j_gene: TRBJ1-3; v_gene: TRBV10-3; d_gene: NA; len: 13
CDR3aa: CASSLSGLLNTGELFF; j_gene: TRBJ2-2; v_gene: TRBV7-8; d_gene: NA; len: 16
CDR3aa: CASSLHRGNTIYF; j_gene: TRBJ1-3; v_gene: TRBV27; d_gene: NA; len: 13
CDR3aa: CASSFGQGYQPQHF; j_gene: TRBJ1-5; v_gene: TRBV5-8; d_gene: NA; len: 14
CDR3aa: CASSFGPPEGYTF; j_gene: TRBJ1-2; v_gene: TRBV5-1; d_gene: NA; len: 13
CDR3aa: CASSLEPRGGYTF; j_gene: TRBJ1-2; v_gene: TRBV5-8; d_gene: NA; len: 13
CDR3aa: CASSRQGPYNEQFF; j_gene: TRBJ2-1; v_gene: TRBV25-1; d_gene: NA; len: 14
CDR3aa: CATSDPRGFGNEQFF; j_gene: TRBJ2-1; v_gene: TRBV24-1; d_gene: TRBD1; len: 15
CDR3aa: CSANRGGEQFF; j_gene: TRBJ2-1; v_gene: TRBV20-1; d_gene: NA; len: 11
CDR3aa: CASSMSAVFSGANVLTF; j_gene: TRBJ2-6; v_gene: TRBV19; d_gene: NA; len: 17
CDR3aa: CASSTKTQETQYF; j_gene: TRBJ2-5; v_gene: TRBV6-5; d_gene: NA; len: 13
CDR3aa: CASSLLGGTEETQYF; j_gene: TRBJ2-5; v_gene: TRBV27; d_gene: NA; len: 15
CDR3aa: CASGLVWSESSTDTQYF; j_gene: TRBJ2-3; v_gene: TRBV12-5; d_gene: NA; len: 17
CDR3aa: CASSDGRGFTGELFF; j_gene: TRBJ2-2; v_gene: TRBV2; d_gene: NA; len: 15
CDR3aa: CASSFIGYPNYGYTF; j_gene: TRBJ1-2; v_gene: TRBV5-1; d_gene: NA; len: 15
CDR3aa: CASSAWTGIAEAFF; j_gene: TRBJ1-1; v_gene: TRBV7-2; d_gene: TRBD1; len: 14
CDR3aa: CASSQDQGPSGQYF; j_gene: TRBJ2-7; v_gene: TRBV3-1/TRBV3-2; d_gene: NA; len: 14
CDR3aa: CASSLTGFYGYTF; j_gene: TRBJ1-2; v_gene: TRBV6-6; d_gene: TRBD1; len: 13
CDR3aa: CASSNLGQGANTEAFF; j_gene: TRBJ1-1; v_gene: TRBV19; d_gene: TRBD1; len: 16
CDR3aa: CASSNGWGQGNQPQHF; j_gene: TRBJ1-5; v_gene: TRBV19; d_gene: TRBD1; len: 16
CDR3aa: CASSRGAGVNTEAFF; j_gene: TRBJ1-1; v_gene: TRBV7-9; d_gene: NA; len: 15
CDR3aa: CASSQDNRGLSGANVLTF; j_gene: TRBJ2-6; v_gene: TRBV3-1/TRBV3-2; d_gene: NA; len: 18
CDR3aa: CASSRPGGAGSYEQYF; j_gene: TRBJ2-7; v_gene: TRBV5-6; d_gene: NA; len: 16
CDR3aa: CASISGGGKEPQHF; j_gene: TRBJ1-5; v_gene: TRBV19; d_gene: NA; len: 14
CDR3aa: CASSYLGTDTQYF; j_gene: TRBJ2-3; v_gene: TRBV12-3/TRBV12-4; d_gene: NA; len: 13
CDR3aa: CASSVQPVGTNEKLFF; j_gene: TRBJ1-4; v_gene: TRBV9; d_gene: NA; len: 16
CDR3aa: CATSTKRGGNSPLHF; j_gene: TRBJ1-6; v_gene: TRBV15; d_gene: NA; len: 15
CDR3aa: CASSGTGHGYTF; j_gene: TRBJ1-2; v_gene: TRBV5-4; d_gene: NA; len: 12
CDR3aa: CATASLNEQYF; j_gene: TRBJ2-7; v_gene: TRBV2; d_gene: NA; len: 11
CDR3aa: CASSLEAGPYGYTF; j_gene: TRBJ1-2; v_gene: TRBV5-1; d_gene: NA; len: 14
CDR3aa: CASSLDYGTGDTEAFF; j_gene: TRBJ1-1; v_gene: TRBV5-1; d_gene: TRBD1; len: 16
CDR3aa: CASSLSSWQGVSYEQYF; j_gene: TRBJ2-7; v_gene: TRBV13; d_gene: TRBD1; len: 17
CDR3aa: CASSFRQGVMERYTF; j_gene: TRBJ1-2; v_gene: TRBV27; d_gene: TRBD1; len: 15
CDR3aa: CASSPPTGQGGETQYF; j_gene: TRBJ2-5; v_gene: TRBV18; d_gene: TRBD1; len: 16
CDR3aa: CASSIETPNTEAFF; j_gene: TRBJ1-1; v_gene: TRBV5-1; d_gene: NA; len: 14
CDR3aa: CSVEGNTEAFF; j_gene: TRBJ1-1; v_gene: TRBV29-1; d_gene: NA; len: 11
CDR3aa: CASSAGQEGAEAFF; j_gene: TRBJ1-1; v_gene: TRBV2; d_gene: TRBD1; len: 14
CDR3aa: CASSSAGGYNEQFF; j_gene: TRBJ2-1; v_gene: TRBV7-2; d_gene: TRBD2; len: 14
CDR3aa: CSVVESGQNYGYTF; j_gene: TRBJ1-2; v_gene: TRBV29-1; d_gene: TRBD1; len: 14
CDR3aa: CASSLEPNLQAEAFF; j_gene: TRBJ1-1; v_gene: TRBV5-1; d_gene: NA; len: 15
CDR3aa: CASSVAPAGSKDTQYF; j_gene: TRBJ2-3; v_gene: TRBV9; d_gene: TRBD2; len: 16
CDR3aa: CATSEGGLDSTDTQYF; j_gene: TRBJ2-3; v_gene: TRBV24-1; d_gene: TRBD2; len: 16